This T cell receptor (beta chain) is from a study of CD8 T cells in ankylosing spondylitis listed by TCRdb under 2017. Study-wide context: The study profiled T cell receptor beta repertoires in healthy donors and ankylosing spondylitis patients to find disease-linked TCR variants. In total, the full study cohort was made up of some 110 healthy donors and 25 to 30 ankylosing spondylitis patients. Peripheral blood was sampled, and synovial fluid was additionally collected from ankylosing spondylitis patients. The research as a whole found: The disease-linked clones had a CD8+ phenotype and were found at relatively low frequencies in peripheral blood. Blood from ankylosing spondylitis patients appeared to be characterized by a TCR beta motif made up of under 10 highly homologous amino acid variants. Some motif variants had previously been reported in the synovial fluid and blood of reactive arthritis patients, which suggests shared mechanisms of disease initiation. Significant enrichment of the disease-linked clones was reported in matched synovial fluid samples from ankylosing spondylitis patients.

From cysteine to phenylalanine, the CDR3 is 13 amino acids long. The kept DNA is CDR3 alone, 39 bases in frame from the first base. The germline V gene specifies SGDLS as CDR1 and YYNGEE as CDR2. The junction shows trimming of 4 bases on V and 6 bases on J, and the gene matches do not reach 6 bases of it. This clonotype was counted ten times or more. Its recognized antigen is unknown. No base-level quality is on record; no much larger clone is a single base apart. The sample was run on an Illumina HiSeq 2500. Quantitative 5'-RACE with molecular barcodes was the method used to prepare the TCR beta libraries. The original pipeline was this. To identify disease-linked TCR variants, a new computational method was used, one built on a probabilistic model of VDJ rearrangement. The public reads were quality trimmed at Q25 with fastp and then assembled into clones with MiXCR by TCRdb, keeping productive beta chains. Rows with a matching CDR3 protein are joined into one entry that keeps the most common DNA and genes. TCRdb, not the original authors, processed these V and J calls. Recorded for this sample are about 35,000 distinct CDR3 sequences; about 3% of them occurred a single time. Of the sample, 2.5% to 3.5% falls within the top ten clones.

The source of this sequence is a male donor with ankylosing spondylitis or in good health (not recorded which). Sequencing was done on a sample of blood, either unsorted or a sorted T cell fraction (not recorded which). The chain uses TRBV9 and TRBJ1-2; 7 of the junction bases match TRBD1. The nucleotide sequence is given as TGTGCCAGCAGCCCCCGGGACAGAGATGGCTACACCTTC. It codes for CASSPRDRDGYTF.